In its sample, the clone carrying this T cell receptor beta chain was seen once. The target antigen is unknown. The test was conducted at deep level. The protocol was immunoSEQ multiplex PCR, while the TCRdb copy is restricted to in-frame clones and leaves out a portion. This sample carries roughly 760,000 clones, less than 85% of them seen once, and the ten largest clones take more than 1.5%. These data come from a study of shared clonotypes between healthy human individuals. Overall study results and limits: Sorted-subset sequencing, rarefaction showed, was incomplete despite large depth. Naive subsets tended to show greater estimated richness than memory subsets.

The donors were adults (healthy and HIV-negative) with no recent acute infections or vaccinations. This receptor was identified in a woman aged 25 to 39 in good health. The sequenced sample was memory CD4+ T cells sorted from blood. Subset of the sample: CD45RA-negative fraction.

The CDR3 DNA is TGTGCCAGCAGTTTCGTCCAGGCCTACGAGCAGTACTTC. Amino acid sequence: CASSFVQAYEQYF. The V gene is TRBV28, the J gene TRBJ2-5, with D unclear. The DNA end lines up better with TRBJ2-7; the J call may be wrong. Per germline, CDR1 MDHEN and CDR2 SYDVKM. The CDR3 runs 13 residues.